These 32 T cell receptor beta chains were all obtained from the same sample, sequenced in a study of neoadjuvant anti-PD-1 for oral cavity cancer. Some clones are missing from TCRdb's copy, which holds only in-frame ones; the method was immunoSEQ multiplex PCR. Seen here are about 14,000 clones, 60% to 80% observed once, and the top ten hold 2.4%. The specimen comprised PBMCs, sampled before nivolumab (anti-PD-1) treatment. The receptors were gathered from a person aged 40 to 85 with oral cavity squamous cell carcinoma.

The chain recombines TRBV6-6 with TRBJ2-1; 11 bases are a match to TRBD2. Trimming took 0 bases from V and 7 from J; bases not matched to a gene: 5. The germline gives CDR1 MNHNY, CDR2 SVGAGI (reference sequence). The CDR3 sequence is 16 residues long. The CDR3 DNA reads TGTGCCAGCAGTTACTCGAGAGCTAGCGGGAGGAATGAGCAGTTCTTC. It specifies CASSYSRASGRNEQFF.

V and J are TRBV7-8 and TRBJ1-1, with D perhaps TRBD1 (5 bases). CDR1 is SGHVS, CDR2 FQNEAQ, per germline. The CDR3 has 15 residues. V dropped 5 bases and J dropped 6 bases, with 19 bases sitting between them. Here the CDR3 reads CASSRDLGHASEAFF. The CDR3 DNA follows: TGTGCCAGCAGCCGGGACTTGGGGCATGCGTCTGAAGCTTTCTTT.

V usage is TRBV5-1 and J usage is TRBJ2-3; weak D call: TRBD1 (6 bases). In germline, CDR1 is SGHRS, CDR2 YFSETQ. The CDR3 loop spans 14 amino acids. The V end was cut by 5 bases, the J end by 6 bases, with 16 bases between. The CDR3 region has the DNA TGCGCCAGCAGATCAACTAGGGGGACCGATACGCAGTATTTT. This sequence encodes CASRSTRGTDTQYF.

The rearrangement uses TRBV6-1 and TRBJ1-5; the D is unclear. CDR1 and CDR2 from the germline V gene are MNHNS and SASEGT. The CDR3 runs to 11 residues. V lost 11 bases, J lost 3 bases, and 8 bases lay in between. CDR3 in amino acids: CAAGHNQPQHF. CDR3 DNA sequence: TGTGCCGCAGGTCACAATCAGCCCCAGCATTTT.

The chain couples TRBV6-4 to TRBJ1-1, with D maybe TRBD1 (5 bases). The CDR3 spans 14 residues. Trimming removed 2 bases from V and 4 bases from J, with 11 bases in between. Per germline, CDR1 MRHNA and CDR2 SNTAGT. CDR3 sequence (DNA): TGTGCCAGCAGTGACGGAAGGGGTGGCACTGAAGCTTTCTTT. Residues: CASSDGRGGTEAFF.

The chain couples TRBV7-6 to TRBJ2-3, with 12 bases identical to TRBD2. Trimming removed 5 bases from V and 6 bases from J; junction bases left unmatched: 6. CDR3 size: 15 residues. Per the germline V gene, CDR1 is SGHVS and CDR2 is FNYEAQ. CDR3 amino acids: CASSPSGRGLDTQYF. The DNA of the CDR3 is TGTGCCAGCAGCCCTAGCGGGAGGGGATTGGATACGCAGTATTTT.

This clone was seen a handful of times. This chain links TRBV5-1 with TRBJ1-2; 8 nucleotides match TRBD1. The ends lost 6 bases at V and 8 bases at J; junction bases unmatched: 9. In germline, CDR1 is SGHRS, CDR2 YFSETQ. The CDR3 length is 13 residues. The DNA of the CDR3 is TGCGCCAGCACCACGGACAGGGCGGGGGGCTACACCTTC. This gives the protein CASTTDRAGGYTF.

The chain has TRBV6-1 and TRBJ2-3; 7 bases map to TRBD1. The CDR3 extends over 18 amino acids. In germline, CDR1 is MNHNS, CDR2 SASEGT. The J segment lost 2 bases and the V segment lost 2 bases, leaving 13 bases of the junction unmatched. CDR3 bases: TGTGCCAGCAGTGAAATGGGACAGCTAGTATACAACACAGATACGCAGTATTTT. Protein product: CASSEMGQLVYNTDTQYF.

In this sample, this clone turned up once. The chain links TRBV5-6 to TRBJ2-1, with TRBD2 matching over 11 bases. V was pared by 4 bases and J by 8 bases, with 8 bases of the junction left unmatched. Germline CDR1 is SGHDT and CDR2 is YYEEEE. This CDR3 has 15 residues. The CDR3 nucleotides are TGTGCCAGCAGCCTCCTTAGCGGGGGGGCACATGAGCAGTTCTTC. Encoded protein: CASSLLSGGAHEQFF. Full variable domain (remainder filled in from reference TRBV5-6 and TRBJ2-1): DAGVTQSPTHLIKTRGQQVTLRCSPKSGHDTVSWYQQALGQGPQFIFQYYEEEERQRGNFPDRFSGHQFPNYSSELNVNALLLGDSALYLCASSLLSGGAHEQFFGPGTRLTVL.

V and J are TRBV20-1 and TRBJ2-1, with a weak D call TRBD2 (5 bases). The length of the CDR3 is 11 residues. Trimming removed 6 bases at V and 10 bases at J, with 13 bases between. Germline V gives CDR1 DFQATT, CDR2 SNEGSKA (reference sequence). CDR3 bases: TGCAGTGCCCCGGACCCGGGGGAGCAGTTCTTC. Protein product: CSAPDPGEQFF.

This chain uses TRBV7-6 with TRBJ1-2; the match to TRBD1 covers 7 bases. This CDR3 spans 15 amino acids. The germline V gene encodes CDR1 SGHVS and CDR2 FNYEAQ. J was trimmed by 1 base and V by 5 bases; bases with no gene match: 7. The CDR3, as DNA: TGTGCCAGCAGCCCGAGGACAGGTTTTAACTATGGCTACACCTTC. Its protein product is CASSPRTGFNYGYTF.

The gene calls are TRBV28 and TRBJ2-3, with TRBD2 identical over 12 bases. The CDR3 length is 16 residues. The junction had 6 bases not matched to a gene; V was cut back by 6 bases and J by 2 bases. Germline CDR1 MDHEN, CDR2 SYDVKM. The CDR3 region is CASSQRLAGDTDTQYF. The DNA for the CDR3 is TGTGCCAGCAGCCAACGACTAGCGGGGGACACAGATACGCAGTATTTT.

This clone was observed a handful of times. The chain has TRBV6-1 and TRBJ1-6, with D maybe TRBD1 (5 bases). V was shortened by 10 bases and J by 7 bases, with 14 bases between the two germline ends. Germline loops: CDR1 MNHNS, CDR2 SASEGT. This CDR3 comprises 13 residues. In nucleotides, the CDR3 is TGTGCCACCCGGGGGGTTCGGAATTCACCCCTCCACTTT. As protein: CATRGVRNSPLHF.

In this sample, this clone turned up a few times. V gene TRBV30 combines with J gene TRBJ1-5; TRBD1 is a possible D gene (6 bases). This CDR3 region has 15 residues. Trimming took 0 bases from V and 4 from J, leaving 13 bases between them. Germline CDR1 is GTSNPN and CDR2 is SVGIG (reference sequence). The CDR3 loop reads CAWSVRGAVNQPQHF. For the CDR3, the DNA is TGTGCCTGGAGTGTACGGGGGGCTGTAAATCAGCCCCAGCATTTT.

This chain joins TRBV11-2 and TRBJ1-1; D remains ambiguous. This CDR3 is 13 amino acids long. V shed 5 bases and J shed 2 bases, with 9 bases lying between them. Per the germline V gene, CDR1 is SGHAT and CDR2 is FQNNGV. The CDR3 loop reads CASSPGYNTEAFF. The CDR3 DNA reads as TGTGCCAGCAGCCCGGGGTATAACACTGAAGCTTTCTTT.

The rearrangement links TRBV7-2 to TRBJ2-7; 10 bases line up with TRBD2. V trimming: 7 bases; J trimming: 4 bases; junction bases outside the gene matches: 13. Germline CDR1 is SGHTA and CDR2 is FQGNSA. CDR3 length: 16 amino acids. The CDR3 coding sequence is TGTGCCAGCATCTTGACAGGAGCGGGAGGGTTATACGAGCAGTACTTC. Its protein product is CASILTGAGGLYEQYF.

This clone was counted between two and nine times. This rearrangement joins TRBV5-1 to TRBJ2-1; 12 bases align to TRBD2. Germline V CDR1 and CDR2: SGHRS, YFSETQ. This CDR3 region has 16 residues. After removal of 4 bases from V and 2 bases from J, the junction contained 4 bases not matched to a gene. In nucleotides, the CDR3 is TGCGCCAGCAGCCTTACTAGCGGGGGGACCTACAATGAGCAGTTCTTC. It translates to CASSLTSGGTYNEQFF.

The chain employs TRBV5-1 and TRBJ2-7; TRBD1 matches 10 bases. Losses at the gene ends were 4 bases for V and 7 bases for J; bases not matched to a gene: 5. The CDR3 length is 13 residues. Germline V lookup: CDR1 SGHRS, CDR2 YFSETQ. Written as DNA, the CDR3 is TGCGCCAGCAGCGAGACAGGGGGCTGGGAGCAGTACTTC. Translating it yields CASSETGGWEQYF.

The chain couples TRBV10-3 to TRBJ1-1; D is uncertain. CDR3 length equals 14 residues. CDR1 is ENHRY and CDR2 is SYGVKD in the germline V gene. Trimming took 7 bases from V and 2 from J, leaving 14 bases between them. CDR3 DNA sequence: TGTGCCATCAACGACCTCGGGATTAACACTGAAGCTTTCTTT. It codes for CAINDLGINTEAFF.

This clone was seen a handful of times. The V and J genes are TRBV4-2 and TRBJ2-7; 13 positions agree with TRBD2. Germline V gives CDR1 LGHNA, CDR2 YNFKEQ. V gave up 5 bases and J gave up 0 bases; unmatched junction bases: 4. The CDR3 extends over 16 amino acids. CDR3 nucleotides: TGTGCCAGCAGCGAGGGACTAGCGGGGTCCTCCTACGAGCAGTACTTC. This sequence encodes CASSEGLAGSSYEQYF.

This clone was recorded once. This rearrangement joins TRBV4-2 to TRBJ2-1; D is unclear. The CDR3 runs 18 residues. V was cut by 0 bases and J by 0 bases, with 15 bases left in between. Per the germline V gene, CDR1 is LGHNA and CDR2 is YNFKEQ. In DNA, the CDR3 is TGTGCCAGCAGCCAAGATACCCAGCGTGCGAGCTCCTACAATGAGCAGTTCTTC. This translates into CASSQDTQRASSYNEQFF.

The J gene is TRBJ1-6, the V gene TRBV9; the D is unclear. Germline assignment: CDR1 SGDLS and CDR2 YYNGEE. The CDR3 extends over 15 amino acids. Trimming removed 6 bases from V and 7 bases from J, with 17 bases in between. In nucleotides, the CDR3 is TGTGCCAGCACCCGCCGGGGTGATGGAAATTCACCCCTCCACTTT. Residues: CASTRRGDGNSPLHF.

This chain uses TRBV30 with TRBJ1-1; the match to TRBD1 covers 12 bases. Germline V gene sequence: CDR1 GTSNPN, CDR2 SVGIG (reference sequence). The CDR3 extends over 17 amino acids. V trimming: 6 bases; J trimming: 3 bases; junction bases outside the gene matches: 14. CDR3 sequence: CACDPGQGARGHTEAFF. The CDR3 nucleotides read TGTGCCTGTGACCCGGGACAGGGGGCCCGTGGGCACACTGAAGCTTTCTTT.

The V call is TRBV30, the J call TRBJ2-5; possible D gene TRBD1, 5 bases. Trimming took off 0 bases at V and 3 bases at J, with 11 bases between the two ends. CDR1 and CDR2 (germline): GTSNPN, SVGIG (reference sequence). The CDR3 has 14 residues. The CDR3 coding sequence is TGTGCCTGGAGTGTAGGGGTTAGAAAAGAGACCCAGTACTTC. This encodes CAWSVGVRKETQYF. Using reference TRBV30 and TRBJ2-5 for the parts outside the CDR3, the full variable domain is SQTIHQWPATLVQPVGSPLSLECTVEGTSNPNLYWYRQAAGRGLQLLFYSVGIGQISSEVPQNLSASRPQDRQFILSSKKLLLSDSGFYLCAWSVGVRKETQYFGPGTRLLVL.

CDR3 in DNA: TGTGCCAGCAGCCTAGCGGGATCCTACGAGCAGTACTTC. Translating it yields CASSLAGSYEQYF. The chain joins TRBV5-4 to TRBJ2-7, with 9 nucleotides matching TRBD2. This CDR3 has 13 amino acids. V was clipped by 4 bases and J by 1 base; unmatched bases: 0. Germline V gene sequence: CDR1 SGHNT, CDR2 YYREEE (reference sequence).

This chain connects TRBV7-2 to TRBJ1-1, with a weak D call TRBD1 (6 bases). There are 17 residues in the CDR3. Germline V gives CDR1 SGHTA, CDR2 FQGNSA. V dropped 4 bases and J dropped 3 bases, with 21 bases sitting between them. This CDR3 reads CASSSLGTWSRDTEAFF. CDR3 nucleotides: TGTGCCAGCAGCTCCCTCGGGACATGGTCTCGGGACACTGAAGCTTTCTTT.

The V gene is TRBV4-1, the J gene TRBJ1-4; D gene ambiguous. The CDR3 totals 18 residues. Germline CDR1 is MGHRA and CDR2 is YSYEKL. V was pared by 3 bases and J by 0 bases, with 17 bases between. In DNA, the CDR3 is TGCGCCAGCAGCCAGGCGAATCTCGGACTTGCAACTAATGAAAAACTGTTTTTT. Its protein product is CASSQANLGLATNEKLFF.

The CDR3 protein is CASGGAGGGLNEQYF. The CDR3 bases are TGTGCCAGCGGCGGCGCGGGGGGGGGATTGAACGAGCAGTACTTC. The chain uses TRBV11-2 and TRBJ2-7; TRBD2 matches 9 bases. The CDR3 sequence is 15 residues long. Trimming removed 8 bases from V and 5 bases from J; junction bases left unmatched: 13. Germline V lookup: CDR1 SGHAT, CDR2 FQNNGV.

J is TRBJ1-2 and V is TRBV18; weak D call: TRBD1 (5 bases). The CDR3 length is 14 residues. Deletions cut 3 bases from V and 3 bases from J, with 11 bases between. CDR1 is KGHSH and CDR2 is LQKENI in the germline V gene. The CDR3 DNA sequence: TGTGCCAGCTCACCCCCGGGGGAGGACTATGGCTACACCTTC. Translated: CASSPPGEDYGYTF.

CDR3 nucleotide sequence: TGCGCCAGCAGCGAGGGGGATACGCAGTATTTT. It encodes CASSEGDTQYF. The gene calls are TRBV5-1 and TRBJ2-3; D may match TRBD1 or TRBD2 (5 bases each). Trimming removed 4 bases from V and 6 bases from J, with 6 bases in between. Germline CDR1 and CDR2: SGHRS and YFSETQ. CDR3 length: 11 amino acids.

V usage is TRBV11-2 and J usage is TRBJ1-2; the match to TRBD1 covers 7 bases. The CDR3 contains 15 residues. The V and J ends lost 5 bases and 10 bases, in that order; junction bases with no gene match: 16. In germline, CDR1 is SGHAT, CDR2 FQNNGV. The CDR3 bases are TGTGCCAGCAGCCGAGGCGGGTCGGGACAGCTCATCTACACCTTC. Translation: CASSRGGSGQLIYTF.

The chain uses TRBV7-3 and TRBJ1-1, with unresolved D. Germline values: CDR1 SGHTA, CDR2 FQGTGA. Trimming removed 2 bases from V and 1 base from J, with 5 bases in between. The CDR3 runs to 13 residues. This chain's CDR3 is CASSLSGNTEAFF. As DNA, the CDR3 is TGTGCCAGCAGCTTATCCGGGAACACTGAAGCTTTCTTT.